This T cell receptor (beta chain) stems from a study of T cells after yellow fever vaccination. The CDR3 is 15 amino acids. V was clipped by 1 base and J by 3 bases; unmatched bases: 5. Germline V gives CDR1 SGHDN, CDR2 FVKESK. TCR cDNA was made by 5'RACE template switching, adding a universal primer site and UMIs. Using its own MiXCR run on the 5' RACE reads, TCRdb lists one record per CDR3 protein. This table holds 500,000 to 650,000 distinct CDR3 sequences, 10% to 15% found once. This clonotype was counted at least ten times. Its target is unknown. General study results and limits: A small proportion of clonotypes was detected in both the CD4 and CD8 compartments. A large majority of primary-vaccination clones showed up again after the booster (approximately 96% CD4, roughly 91% CD8). Weaker overall was a secondary response that nonetheless peaked faster, on day 5 versus 15.

V gene TRBV14 combines with J gene TRBJ2-7; TRBD1 agrees at 8 bases. Source: PBMCs, taken on the day of the yellow fever booster vaccination. The sequence was obtained from a young man who received the YFV17D yellow fever vaccine. The CDR3 is CASSQGTGMRYEQYF. DNA for the CDR3: TGTGCCAGCAGCCAAGGGACAGGGATGCGCTACGAGCAGTACTTC.